The 29 T cell receptor beta chains below all came from one sample that was sequenced in a study of ipilimumab plus nivolumab after autologous stem cell transplantation. TCRdb's copy holds only in-frame clones and misses some; the assay was immunoSEQ multiplex PCR. The sample has under 30,000 clones, around 84% seen once. Sample: PBMCs, taken in a trial of ipilimumab plus nivolumab as post-transplant consolidation. The receptors were sampled from a male donor with diffuse large B-cell lymphoma.

V usage is TRBV7-9 and J usage is TRBJ1-2; D gene ambiguous. Germline V lookup: CDR1 SEHNR, CDR2 FQNEAQ (reference sequence). This CDR3 comprises 12 residues. Trimming shortened V by 3 bases and J by 6 bases, and 8 bases separated the two germline ends. The chain's CDR3 is CASSFDKNGYTF. CDR3 in DNA: TGTGCCAGCAGCTTCGACAAGAATGGCTACACCTTC.

The V and J genes are TRBV30 and TRBJ2-3; 8 bases map to TRBD1. The CDR3 consists of 13 residues. The V gene end was trimmed by 5 bases and the J gene end by 1 base; junction bases not matched to a gene: 2. Germline V gives CDR1 GTSNPN, CDR2 SVGIG (reference sequence). The CDR3 sequence is CAWETGGTDTQYF. The CDR3 DNA reads TGTGCCTGGGAGACAGGGGGCACAGATACGCAGTATTTT. Supplemented by reference TRBV30 and TRBJ2-3, the full variable domain reads SQTIHQWPATLVQPVGSPLSLECTVEGTSNPNLYWYRQAAGRGLQLLFYSVGIGQISSEVPQNLSASRPQDRQFILSSKKLLLSDSGFYLCAWETGGTDTQYFGPGTRLTVL.

The chain couples TRBV5-5 to TRBJ1-5; D gene uncertain. CDR3 length: 15 residues. Germline CDR1 is SGHKS and CDR2 is YYEKEE (reference sequence). V was cut by 4 bases and J by 0 bases, with 11 bases left in between. CDR3 sequence reads: CASSGNSYSNQPQHF. The CDR3 coding sequence is TGTGCCAGCAGCGGAAACTCGTATAGCAATCAGCCCCAGCATTTT.

This CDR3 reads CASTPTAQETQYF. The CDR3 DNA follows: TGTGCCAGTACCCCAACAGCCCAAGAGACCCAGTACTTC. V and J are TRBV18 and TRBJ2-5; no reliable D call. The CDR3 has 13 residues. The V end lost 9 bases, the J end lost 1 base, and 12 bases lay between the germline ends. The V gene's germline CDR1 is KGHSH and CDR2 LQKENI.

The chain employs TRBV7-2 and TRBJ2-3, with 8 bases identical to TRBD2. V shed 1 base, J shed 2 bases, and the junction held 8 bases outside the gene matches. CDR3 length: 17 residues. Germline lookup yields CDR1 SGHTA and CDR2 FQGNSA. CDR3 in amino acids: CASSLVRTSTNTDTQYF. The CDR3 bases are TGTGCCAGCAGCTTAGTCCGGACTAGCACAAACACAGATACGCAGTATTTT.

This chain links TRBV2 with TRBJ1-5; D not certain. The length of the CDR3 is 13 residues. Trimming took 5 bases from V and 3 from J, leaving 8 bases between them. Germline V CDR1 and CDR2: SNHLY, FYNNEI. The CDR3 DNA is TGTGCCAGCAGTTTCCAGTACAATCAGCCCCAGCATTTT. Translated, it gives CASSFQYNQPQHF.

This clone has a handful of counts. The chain has TRBV5-6 and TRBJ2-2; D remains ambiguous. In germline, CDR1 is SGHDT, CDR2 YYEEEE. The CDR3 is 14 residues long. V was shortened by 1 base and J by 3 bases, with 7 bases between the two germline ends. CDR3: CASSLLGYTGELFF. The CDR3 DNA is TGTGCCAGCAGCTTGTTAGGTTACACCGGGGAGCTGTTTTTT.

The CDR3 is CATSRPPGYRGTGLYNEQFF. In DNA form, the CDR3 reads TGTGCCACCAGCAGACCCCCAGGATACCGAGGGACAGGGCTCTACAATGAGCAGTTCTTC. The chain carries TRBV15 and TRBJ2-1, with TRBD1 matching over 9 bases. This CDR3 is built from 20 residues. The V gene's germline CDR1 is LNHNV and CDR2 YYDKDF (reference sequence). With V trimmed by 2 bases and J by 3 bases, 17 bases remained unmatched.

The V and J genes are TRBV4-2 and TRBJ1-5; D ambiguous. The V and J ends lost 2 bases and 9 bases respectively, with 11 bases between them. Germline CDR1 and CDR2: LGHNA and YNFKEQ. The CDR3 consists of 13 residues. This CDR3 is CASSQSAGRPQHF. CDR3 bases: TGTGCCAGCAGCCAATCCGCGGGCAGGCCCCAGCATTTT.

The CDR3 nucleotides read TGTGCCAGCAGCTTGACAGGGACTCATCAGCCCCAGCATTTT. Its protein product is CASSLTGTHQPQHF. J is TRBJ1-5 and V is TRBV5-8; D is perhaps TRBD1 (6 bases). Germline assignment: CDR1 SGHTS and CDR2 YDEGEE. This CDR3 spans 14 amino acids. V was trimmed by 1 base and J by 5 bases, leaving 10 bases between them.

V gene TRBV19 combines with J gene TRBJ2-6; 9 nucleotides agree with TRBD1. CDR3 length equals 17 residues. Germline values: CDR1 LNHDA, CDR2 SQIVND (reference sequence). Germline trimming cut 6 bases from V and 0 bases from J; bases unmatched to any gene: 6. DNA of the CDR3: TGTGCCAGTAGCAGGACAGGGGCTACCTCTGGGGCCAACGTCCTGACTTTC. Its protein is CASSRTGATSGANVLTF.

The chain combines TRBV5-1 with TRBJ1-1; possible D gene TRBD1, 6 bases. This CDR3 comprises 16 residues. Trimming shortened V by 4 bases and J by 4 bases, and 20 bases separated the two germline ends. Germline V gives CDR1 SGHRS, CDR2 YFSETQ. The CDR3 reads CASSKGDMRLGTEAFF. The DNA of the CDR3 is TGCGCCAGCAGCAAAGGGGACATGCGATTGGGCACTGAAGCTTTCTTT. Drawing the rest from reference TRBV5-1 and TRBJ1-1, the complete variable domain is KAGVTQTPRYLIKTRGQQVTLSCSPISGHRSVSWYQQTPGQGLQFLFEYFSETQRNKGNFPGRFSGRQFSNSRSEMNVSTLELGDSALYLCASSKGDMRLGTEAFFGQGTRLTVV.

The rearrangement links TRBV6-1 to TRBJ2-7; 7 bases agree with TRBD2. The germline V gene encodes CDR1 MNHNS and CDR2 SASEGT. The CDR3 length is 12 residues. V dropped 4 bases and J dropped 4; count of bases not matched to a gene: 1. CDR3 amino acids: CASSGGGYEQYF. CDR3 coding DNA: TGTGCCAGCAGTGGGGGAGGGTACGAGCAGTACTTC.

This chain connects TRBV5-1 to TRBJ1-2, with a tentative D call TRBD1 (6 bases). The CDR3 runs 14 residues. Trimming removed 0 bases from V and 6 bases from J, with 12 bases in between. Germline values: CDR1 SGHRS, CDR2 YFSETQ. CDR3 residues: CASSLVRGRDGYTF. DNA for the CDR3: TGCGCCAGCAGCTTGGTCAGGGGCCGAGATGGCTACACCTTC.

The rearrangement uses TRBV27 and TRBJ2-4; tentative D call: TRBD1 (6 bases). The CDR3 loop spans 13 amino acids. Trimming removed 3 bases from V and 6 bases from J, with 9 bases in between. CDR1 MNHEY and CDR2 SMNVEV come from the germline V gene (reference sequence). CDR3 sequence (DNA): TGTGCCAGCAGTTTTTCACAGGGAAACATTCAGTACTTC. Its protein product is CASSFSQGNIQYF.

This clone was seen more than once but under ten times. The chain joins TRBV27 to TRBJ2-1; tentatively, D is TRBD1 (6 bases). Germline CDR1 and CDR2: MNHEY and SMNVEV (reference sequence). V was clipped by 5 bases and J by 3 bases, with 17 bases between them. The CDR3 spans 16 residues. This CDR3 is CASSPYREHYYNEQFF. The CDR3 DNA sequence: TGTGCCAGCAGTCCGTACAGGGAGCACTACTACAATGAGCAGTTCTTC.

This clone was recorded once. V and J are TRBV19 and TRBJ2-5, with D hard to call. The germline V and J ends were trimmed by 4 bases and 2 bases, with 8 bases remaining between them. The germline gives CDR1 LNHDA, CDR2 SQIVND (reference sequence). There are 13 residues in the CDR3. The CDR3 DNA reads TGTGCCAGTAGTAAGGCATTGCAAGAGACCCAGTACTTC. It translates to CASSKALQETQYF.

The V gene is TRBV19, the J gene TRBJ2-5, with 10 bases fitting TRBD1. The CDR3 has 16 residues. V shed 9 bases and J 1 base; nucleotides not matched to a gene: 11. In germline, CDR1 is LNHDA, CDR2 SQIVND (reference sequence). CDR3 amino acids: CASGQGVLPSQETQYF. Written as DNA, the CDR3 is TGTGCCAGCGGACAGGGGGTCCTCCCCAGCCAAGAGACCCAGTACTTC.

This clone ranks as medium-sized (0.01 to 0.1%). The chain combines TRBV6-6 with TRBJ1-6, with 10 bases lining up with TRBD1. Losses at the gene ends were 6 bases for V and 7 bases for J; bases not matched to a gene: 6. CDR1 and CDR2 (germline): MNHNY, SVGAGI (reference sequence). The CDR3 covers 15 residues. The CDR3 nucleotides are TGTGCCAGCAGAAGACAGGGGGCTCAGAATTCACCCCTCCACTTT. Residues: CASRRQGAQNSPLHF.

V and J are TRBV6-1 and TRBJ2-6; D gene ambiguous. Germline V CDR1 and CDR2: MNHNS, SASEGT. The V and J ends lost 4 bases and 0 bases respectively, with 10 bases between them. The CDR3 is 16 residues long. CDR3 loop: CASSVRPASGANVLTF. CDR3 nucleotides: TGTGCCAGCAGTGTAAGGCCAGCCTCTGGGGCCAACGTCCTGACTTTC.

DNA of the CDR3: TGCGCCAGCAGCTTGCTCGCCAGTCCAACTAATGAAAAACTGTTTTTT. Its translation: CASSLLASPTNEKLFF. The chain has TRBV5-1 and TRBJ1-4; D is unclear. V gave up 1 base and J gave up 0 bases, with 10 bases separating them. Germline loops: CDR1 SGHRS, CDR2 YFSETQ. The CDR3 length is 16 residues. Combining the CDR3 with reference TRBV5-1 and TRBJ1-4 gives the whole variable domain KAGVTQTPRYLIKTRGQQVTLSCSPISGHRSVSWYQQTPGQGLQFLFEYFSETQRNKGNFPGRFSGRQFSNSRSEMNVSTLELGDSALYLCASSLLASPTNEKLFFGSGTQLSVL.

V usage is TRBV6-6 and J usage is TRBJ1-5, with 9 bases aligning to TRBD1. Germline trimming cut 8 bases from V and 5 bases from J; bases unmatched to any gene: 10. Germline-derived CDR1 and CDR2 are MNHNY and SVGAGI (reference sequence). The length of the CDR3 is 15 residues. In DNA, the CDR3 is TGTGCCAGCGGCAAAAGACAGGGGGATCATCAGCCCCAGCATTTT. Protein: CASGKRQGDHQPQHF.

The chain combines TRBV10-2 with TRBJ2-2, with D unresolved. V was cut by 2 bases and J by 0 bases, with 7 bases left in between. This CDR3 region has 15 residues. Germline CDR1 is WSHSY and CDR2 is SAAADI. The CDR3 protein is CASSEGIANTGELFF. Written as DNA, the CDR3 is TGCGCCAGCAGTGAGGGGATCGCGAACACCGGGGAGCTGTTTTTT.

This clone was counted a single time. The CDR3 spells CATRPRGTPYNEQFF. The CDR3 nucleotides are TGTGCCACCAGGCCGCGGGGGACTCCATACAATGAGCAGTTCTTC. The V gene is TRBV15, the J gene TRBJ2-1, with 7 bases identical to TRBD2. CDR3 length equals 15 residues. Trimming cost V 6 bases and J 4 bases; bases outside gene matches: 9. CDR1 is LNHNV and CDR2 is YYDKDF in the germline V gene (reference sequence). Full variable domain (rest looked up from reference TRBV15 and TRBJ2-1): DAMVIQNPRYQVTQFGKPVTLSCSQTLNHNVMYWYQQKSSQAPKLLFHYYDKDFNNEADTPDNFQSRRPNTSFCFLDIRSPGLGDTAMYLCATRPRGTPYNEQFFGPGTRLTVL.

The V gene is TRBV15, the J gene TRBJ2-2; D is perhaps TRBD2 (6 bases). The CDR3 has 15 residues. Germline CDR1 LNHNV, CDR2 YYDKDF (reference sequence). Trimming stripped 3 bases from V and 1 base from J, with 9 bases between. In DNA form, the CDR3 reads TGTGCCACCAGCAGGGGACTCAGGAACACCGGGGAGCTGTTTTTT. This sequence encodes CATSRGLRNTGELFF.

The CDR3 sequence: CSVVREGYEQYF. The CDR3 coding sequence is TGCAGCGTTGTACGTGAGGGCTACGAGCAGTACTTC. The V gene is TRBV29-1, the J gene TRBJ2-5, with D possibly TRBD2 on 5 matching bases. The DNA end favors TRBJ2-7, so the J call may be wrong. CDR1 and CDR2 (germline): SQVTM, ANQGSEA. The CDR3 is 12 amino acids.

The CDR3 loop reads CASSSLDRGFSPLHF. The CDR3 coding sequence is TGTGCCAGCAGCTCACTGGACAGGGGGTTTTCACCCCTCCACTTT. The rearrangement joins TRBV11-2 to TRBJ1-6; 10 bases map to TRBD1. This CDR3 spans 15 amino acids. Per germline, CDR1 SGHAT and CDR2 FQNNGV. With 4 bases clipped from V and 9 bases from J, the junction kept 6 bases outside the gene matches.

The chain carries TRBV6-1 and TRBJ1-5; D not certain. V was shortened by 3 bases and J by 0 bases, with 9 bases between the two germline ends. The CDR3 spans 15 residues. Germline CDR1 is MNHNS and CDR2 is SASEGT. The CDR3 DNA follows: TGTGCCAGCAGTGATAGGCTATATAGCAATCAGCCCCAGCATTTT. As protein: CASSDRLYSNQPQHF.

Only a few counts were recorded for this clone. The chain carries TRBV5-3 and TRBJ1-2; 7 nucleotides agree with TRBD1. Being an ORF, TRBV5-3 has a function that is uncertain. This CDR3 is built from 15 residues. Trimming at V came to 2 bases and at J to 2 bases, leaving 6 bases not matched to a gene. CDR3 nucleotides: TGTGCCAGAAGCTTCAAGGTAGGGGGCAACTATGGCTACACCTTC. Encoded protein: CARSFKVGGNYGYTF.